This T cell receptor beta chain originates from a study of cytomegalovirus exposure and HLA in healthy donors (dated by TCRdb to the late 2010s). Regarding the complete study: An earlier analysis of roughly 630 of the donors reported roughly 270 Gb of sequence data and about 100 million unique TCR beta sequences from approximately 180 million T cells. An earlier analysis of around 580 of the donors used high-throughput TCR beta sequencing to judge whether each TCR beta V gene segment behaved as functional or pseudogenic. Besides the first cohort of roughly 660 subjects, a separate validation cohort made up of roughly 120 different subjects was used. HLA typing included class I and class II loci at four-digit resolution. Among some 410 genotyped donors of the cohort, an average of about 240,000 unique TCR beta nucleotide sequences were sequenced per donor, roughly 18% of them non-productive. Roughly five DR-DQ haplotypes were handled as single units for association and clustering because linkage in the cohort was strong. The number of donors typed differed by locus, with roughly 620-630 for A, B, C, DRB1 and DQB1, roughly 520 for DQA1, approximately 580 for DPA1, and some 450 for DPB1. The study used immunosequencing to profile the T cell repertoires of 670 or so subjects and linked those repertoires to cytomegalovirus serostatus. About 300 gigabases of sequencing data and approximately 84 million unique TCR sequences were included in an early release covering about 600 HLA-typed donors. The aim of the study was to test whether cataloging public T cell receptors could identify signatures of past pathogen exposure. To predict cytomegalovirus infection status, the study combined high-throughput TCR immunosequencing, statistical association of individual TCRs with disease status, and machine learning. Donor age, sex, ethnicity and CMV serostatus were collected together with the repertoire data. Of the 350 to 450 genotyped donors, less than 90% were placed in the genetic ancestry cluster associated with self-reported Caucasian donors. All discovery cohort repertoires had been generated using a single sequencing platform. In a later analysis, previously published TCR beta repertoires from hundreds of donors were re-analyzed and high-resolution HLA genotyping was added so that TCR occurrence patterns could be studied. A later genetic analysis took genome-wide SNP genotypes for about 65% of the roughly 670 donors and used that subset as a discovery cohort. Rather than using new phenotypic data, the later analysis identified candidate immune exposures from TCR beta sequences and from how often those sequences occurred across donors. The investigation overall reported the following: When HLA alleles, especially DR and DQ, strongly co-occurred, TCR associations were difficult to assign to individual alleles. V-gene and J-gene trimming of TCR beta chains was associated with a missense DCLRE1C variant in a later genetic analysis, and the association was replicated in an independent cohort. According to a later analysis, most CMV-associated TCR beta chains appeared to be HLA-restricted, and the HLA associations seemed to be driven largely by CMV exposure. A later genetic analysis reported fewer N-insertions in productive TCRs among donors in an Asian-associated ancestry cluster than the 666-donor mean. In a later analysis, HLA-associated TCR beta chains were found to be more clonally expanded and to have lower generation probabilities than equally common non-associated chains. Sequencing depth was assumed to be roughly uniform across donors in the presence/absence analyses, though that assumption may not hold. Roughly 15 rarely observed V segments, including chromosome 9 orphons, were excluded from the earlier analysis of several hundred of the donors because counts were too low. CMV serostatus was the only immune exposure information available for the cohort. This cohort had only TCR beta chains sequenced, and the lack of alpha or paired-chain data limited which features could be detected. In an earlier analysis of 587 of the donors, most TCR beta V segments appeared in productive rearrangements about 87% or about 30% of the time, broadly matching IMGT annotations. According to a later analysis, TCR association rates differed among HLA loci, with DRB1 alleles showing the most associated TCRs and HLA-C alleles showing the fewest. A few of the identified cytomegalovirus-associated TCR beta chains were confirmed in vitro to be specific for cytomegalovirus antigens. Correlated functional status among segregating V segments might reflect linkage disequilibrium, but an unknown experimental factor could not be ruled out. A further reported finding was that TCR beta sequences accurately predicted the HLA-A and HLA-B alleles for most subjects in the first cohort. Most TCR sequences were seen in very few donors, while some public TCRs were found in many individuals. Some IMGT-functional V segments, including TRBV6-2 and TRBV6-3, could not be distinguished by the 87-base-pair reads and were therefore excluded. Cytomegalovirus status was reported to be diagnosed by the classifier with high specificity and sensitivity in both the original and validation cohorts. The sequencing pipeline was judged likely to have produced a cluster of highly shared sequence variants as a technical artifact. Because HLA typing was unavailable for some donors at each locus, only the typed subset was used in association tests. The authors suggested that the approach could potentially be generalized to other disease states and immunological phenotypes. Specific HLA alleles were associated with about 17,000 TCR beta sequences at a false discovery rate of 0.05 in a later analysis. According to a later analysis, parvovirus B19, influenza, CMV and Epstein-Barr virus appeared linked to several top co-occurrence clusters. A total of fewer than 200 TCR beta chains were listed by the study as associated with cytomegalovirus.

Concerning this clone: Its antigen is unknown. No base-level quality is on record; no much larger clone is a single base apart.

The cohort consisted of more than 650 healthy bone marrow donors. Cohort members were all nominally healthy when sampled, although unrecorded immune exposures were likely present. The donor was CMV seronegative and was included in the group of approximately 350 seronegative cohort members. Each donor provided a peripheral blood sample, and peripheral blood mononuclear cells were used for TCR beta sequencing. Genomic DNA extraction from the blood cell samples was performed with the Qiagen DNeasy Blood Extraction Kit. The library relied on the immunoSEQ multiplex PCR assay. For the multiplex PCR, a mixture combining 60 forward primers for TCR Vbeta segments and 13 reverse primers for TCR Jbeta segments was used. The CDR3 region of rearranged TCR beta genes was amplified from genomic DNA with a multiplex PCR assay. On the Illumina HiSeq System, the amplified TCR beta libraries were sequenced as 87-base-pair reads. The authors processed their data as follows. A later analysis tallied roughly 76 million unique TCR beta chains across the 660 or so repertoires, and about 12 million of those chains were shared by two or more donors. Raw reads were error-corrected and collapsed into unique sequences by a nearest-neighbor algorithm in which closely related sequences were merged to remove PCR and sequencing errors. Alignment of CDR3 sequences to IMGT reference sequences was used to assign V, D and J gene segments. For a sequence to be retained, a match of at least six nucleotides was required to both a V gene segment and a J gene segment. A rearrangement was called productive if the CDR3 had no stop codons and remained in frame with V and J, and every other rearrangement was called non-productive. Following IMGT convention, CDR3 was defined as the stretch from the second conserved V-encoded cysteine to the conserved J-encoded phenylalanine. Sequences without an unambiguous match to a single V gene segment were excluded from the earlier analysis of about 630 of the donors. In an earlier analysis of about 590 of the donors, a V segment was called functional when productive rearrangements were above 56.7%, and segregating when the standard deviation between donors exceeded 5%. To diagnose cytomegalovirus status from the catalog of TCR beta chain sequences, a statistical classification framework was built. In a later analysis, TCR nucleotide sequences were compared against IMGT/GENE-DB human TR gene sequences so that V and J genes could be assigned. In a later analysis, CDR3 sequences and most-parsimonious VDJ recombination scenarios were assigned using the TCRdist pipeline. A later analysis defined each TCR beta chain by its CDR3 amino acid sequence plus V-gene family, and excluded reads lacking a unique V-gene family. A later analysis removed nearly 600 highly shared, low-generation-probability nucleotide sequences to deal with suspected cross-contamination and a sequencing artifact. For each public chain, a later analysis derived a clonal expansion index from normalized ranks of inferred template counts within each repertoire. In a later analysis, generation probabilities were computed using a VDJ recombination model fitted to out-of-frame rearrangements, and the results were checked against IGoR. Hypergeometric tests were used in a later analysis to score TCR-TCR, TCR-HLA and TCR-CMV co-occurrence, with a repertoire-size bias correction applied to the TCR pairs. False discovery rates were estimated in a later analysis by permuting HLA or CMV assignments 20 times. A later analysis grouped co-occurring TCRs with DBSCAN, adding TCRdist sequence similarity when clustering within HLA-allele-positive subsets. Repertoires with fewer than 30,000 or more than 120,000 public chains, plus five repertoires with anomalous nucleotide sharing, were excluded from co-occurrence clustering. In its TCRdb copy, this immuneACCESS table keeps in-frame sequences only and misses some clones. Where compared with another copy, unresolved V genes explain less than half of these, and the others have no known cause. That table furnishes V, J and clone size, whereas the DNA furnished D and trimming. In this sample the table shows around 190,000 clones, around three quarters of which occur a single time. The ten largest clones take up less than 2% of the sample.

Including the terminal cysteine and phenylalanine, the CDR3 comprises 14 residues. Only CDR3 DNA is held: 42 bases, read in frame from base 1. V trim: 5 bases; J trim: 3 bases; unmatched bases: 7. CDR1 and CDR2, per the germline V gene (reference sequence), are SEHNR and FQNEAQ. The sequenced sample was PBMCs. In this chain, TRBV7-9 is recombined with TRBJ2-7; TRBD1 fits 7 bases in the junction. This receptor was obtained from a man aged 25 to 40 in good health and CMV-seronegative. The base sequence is TGTGCCAGCAGCCCAGTCCGACAGGGCTACGAGCAGTACTTC. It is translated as CASSPVRQGYEQYF.